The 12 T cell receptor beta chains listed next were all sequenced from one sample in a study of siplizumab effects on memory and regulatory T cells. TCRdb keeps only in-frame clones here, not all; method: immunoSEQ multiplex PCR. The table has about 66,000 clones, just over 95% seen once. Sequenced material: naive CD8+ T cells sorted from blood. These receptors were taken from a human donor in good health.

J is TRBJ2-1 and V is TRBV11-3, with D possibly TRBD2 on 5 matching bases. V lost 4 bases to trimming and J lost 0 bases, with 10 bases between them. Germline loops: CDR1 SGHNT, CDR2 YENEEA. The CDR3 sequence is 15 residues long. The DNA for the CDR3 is TGTGCCAGCAGCTCCGGAGGTAGCTCCTACAATGAGCAGTTCTTC. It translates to CASSSGGSSYNEQFF.

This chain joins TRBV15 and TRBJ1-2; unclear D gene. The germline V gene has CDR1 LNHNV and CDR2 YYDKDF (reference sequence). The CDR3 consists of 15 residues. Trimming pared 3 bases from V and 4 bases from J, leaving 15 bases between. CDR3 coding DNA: TGTGCCACCAGCAGTCTCACCGGACGGACCTATGGCTACACCTTC. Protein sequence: CATSSLTGRTYGYTF.

For the CDR3, the DNA is TGTGCCAGCAGCTTAGACACGACAGGGTACAATGAGCAGTTCTTC. Translated, it gives CASSLDTTGYNEQFF. V gene TRBV11-3 combines with J gene TRBJ2-1; 7 bases are a match to TRBD1. This CDR3 has 15 residues. Looked up from germline, CDR1 is SGHNT and CDR2 is YENEEA. V lost 0 bases, J lost 4 bases, and 3 bases stayed unmatched.

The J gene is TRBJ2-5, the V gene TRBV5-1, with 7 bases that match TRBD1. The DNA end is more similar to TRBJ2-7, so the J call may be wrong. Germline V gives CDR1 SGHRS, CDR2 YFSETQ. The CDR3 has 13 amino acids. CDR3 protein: CASSEGQTYEQYF. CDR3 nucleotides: TGCGCCAGCAGCGAGGGACAGACGTACGAGCAGTACTTC.

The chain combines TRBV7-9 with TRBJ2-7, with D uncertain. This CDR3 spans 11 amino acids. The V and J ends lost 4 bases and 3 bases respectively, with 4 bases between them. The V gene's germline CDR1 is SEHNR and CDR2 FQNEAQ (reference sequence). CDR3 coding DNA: TGTGCCAGCAGCTCAATCTACGAGCAGTACTTC. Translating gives CASSSIYEQYF.

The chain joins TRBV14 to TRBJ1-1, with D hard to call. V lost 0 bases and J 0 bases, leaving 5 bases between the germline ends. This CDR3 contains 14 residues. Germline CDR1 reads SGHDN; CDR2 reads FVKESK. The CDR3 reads CASSQDTMNTEAFF. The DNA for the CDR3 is TGTGCCAGCAGCCAAGATACCATGAACACTGAAGCTTTCTTT.

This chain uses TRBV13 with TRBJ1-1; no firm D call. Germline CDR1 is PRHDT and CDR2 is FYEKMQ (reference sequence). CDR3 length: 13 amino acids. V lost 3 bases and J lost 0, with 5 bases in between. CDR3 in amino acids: CASSLEVNTEAFF. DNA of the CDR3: TGTGCCAGCAGCTTGGAGGTGAACACTGAAGCTTTCTTT. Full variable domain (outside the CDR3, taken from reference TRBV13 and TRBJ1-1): AAGVIQSPRHLIKEKRETATLKCYPIPRHDTVYWYQQGPGQDPQFLISFYEKMQSDKGSIPDRFSAQQFSDYHSELNMSSLELGDSALYFCASSLEVNTEAFFGQGTRLTVV.

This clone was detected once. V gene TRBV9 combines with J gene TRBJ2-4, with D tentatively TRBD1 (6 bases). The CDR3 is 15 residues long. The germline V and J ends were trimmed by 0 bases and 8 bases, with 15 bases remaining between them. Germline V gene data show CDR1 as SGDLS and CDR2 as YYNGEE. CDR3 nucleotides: TGTGCCAGCAGCGTAGAGGGACACCTTTCGGACATTCAGTACTTC. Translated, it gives CASSVEGHLSDIQYF.

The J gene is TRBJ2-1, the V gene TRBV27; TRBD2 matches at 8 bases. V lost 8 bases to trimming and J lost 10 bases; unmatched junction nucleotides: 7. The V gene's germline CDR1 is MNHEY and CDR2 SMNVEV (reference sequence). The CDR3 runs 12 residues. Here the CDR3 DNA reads TGTGCCAGCCTGGCGGGGGGCGGGGAGCAGTTCTTC. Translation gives CASLAGGGEQFF.

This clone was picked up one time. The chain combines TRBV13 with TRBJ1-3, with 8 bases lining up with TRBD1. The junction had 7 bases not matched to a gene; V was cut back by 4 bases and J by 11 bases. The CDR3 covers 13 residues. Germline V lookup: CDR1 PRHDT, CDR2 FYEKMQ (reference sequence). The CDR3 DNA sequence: TGTGCCAGCAGCTCGGGACAGGCTGAGGCCATATATTTT. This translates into CASSSGQAEAIYF.

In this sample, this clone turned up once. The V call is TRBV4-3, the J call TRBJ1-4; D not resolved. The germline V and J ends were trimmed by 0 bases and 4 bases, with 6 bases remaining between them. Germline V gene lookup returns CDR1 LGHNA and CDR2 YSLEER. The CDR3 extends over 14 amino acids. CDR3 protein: CASSQEGLNEKLFF. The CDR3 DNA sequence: TGCGCCAGCAGCCAAGAAGGTCTTAATGAAAAACTGTTTTTT.

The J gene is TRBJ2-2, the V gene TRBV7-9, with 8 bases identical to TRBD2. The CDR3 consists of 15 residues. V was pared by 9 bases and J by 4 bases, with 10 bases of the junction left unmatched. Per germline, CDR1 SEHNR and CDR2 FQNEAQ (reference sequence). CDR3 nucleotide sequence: TGTGCCAGTACTAGCGGCGCGGGGGTCACCGGGGAGCTGTTTTTT. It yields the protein CASTSGAGVTGELFF.